This T cell receptor beta chain originates from a study of T cell changes during pregnancy in multiple sclerosis. Measured with immunoSEQ multiplex PCR; TCRdb has only the in-frame clones, and not every one. Of approximately 47,000 clones in the sample, around nine tenths were seen once. The starting material was peripheral blood, obtained in the first trimester of pregnancy. The TCR originated in a female donor with multiple sclerosis, enrolled in a pregnancy study.

CDR3 amino acids: CAWSVLGQGSYEQYF. The DNA for the CDR3 is TGTGCCTGGAGTGTACTTGGACAGGGTTCCTACGAGCAGTACTTC. This rearrangement joins TRBV30 to TRBJ2-7; 8 bases fit TRBD1. The ends lost 0 bases at V and 1 base at J; junction bases unmatched: 5. The CDR3 totals 15 residues. The germline gives CDR1 GTSNPN, CDR2 SVGIG (reference sequence).